The 22 T cell receptor beta chains presented below share a single source sample, sequenced in a study of T cell repertoires in cytomegalovirus infection. TCRdb re-analysed the reads in MiXCR, keeping a single row per CDR3 protein. The data contain about 300,000 distinct CDR3 sequences, around 9.1% of them singletons. Sequencing input: PBMCs. These receptors all stem from a human donor in good health (CMV status not recorded). Some clones in this sample may be carry-over from other donors' samples.

This clonotype was observed a handful of times. The genes are TRBV11-3 and TRBJ1-2; TRBD1 is a possible D gene (5 bases). Germline V lookup: CDR1 SGHNT, CDR2 YENEEA. V was clipped by 4 bases and J by 7 bases, with 16 bases between them. The CDR3 length is 14 residues. CDR3 region: CASSWSRGCGGYTF. In nucleotides, the CDR3 is TGTGCCAGCAGCTGGTCTCGGGGCTGTGGTGGCTACACCTTC.

This clonotype was seen only a few times. The CDR3 here is CSVSQGYEQYV. In DNA, the CDR3 is TGCAGCGTTTCACAGGGATACGAGCAGTACGTC. V and J are TRBV29-1 and TRBJ2-7, with D possibly matching TRBD1 (6 bases). CDR3 size: 11 residues. Trimming shortened V by 5 bases and J by 4 bases, and 9 bases separated the two germline ends. Germline V gives CDR1 SQVTM, CDR2 ANQGSEA.

This clonotype showed up just a few times. The chain employs TRBV20-1 and TRBJ2-3; 11 bases map to TRBD2. The germline gives CDR1 DFQATT, CDR2 SNEGSKA (reference sequence). V lost 5 bases and J lost 5; bases outside the gene matches: 12. The CDR3 loop spans 16 amino acids. The CDR3 region is CSARGGVAGGRDTQYF. In DNA, the CDR3 is TGCAGTGCTCGGGGGGGGGTAGCGGGGGGGCGAGATACGCAGTATTTT.

This clonotype was seen a handful of times. The V call is TRBV19, the J call TRBJ1-1; D is perhaps TRBD1 (5 bases). V was pared by 5 bases and J by 5 bases, with 15 bases between. The CDR3 runs to 14 residues. Germline assignment: CDR1 LNHDA and CDR2 SQIVND (reference sequence). This CDR3 reads CASSPSIGTTEAFF. CDR3 in DNA: TGTGCCAGTAGTCCGAGCATCGGGACGACTGAAGCTTTCTTT.

This sequence joins TRBV12-3 or TRBV12-4 and TRBJ1-2; weak D call: TRBD1 (5 bases). V lost 5 bases, J lost 4 bases, and 11 bases lay in between. The CDR3 is made up of 13 amino acids. CDR3: CASSLGPSYGYTF. CDR3 DNA: TGTGCCAGCAGTCTGGGACCGAGCTATGGCTACACCTTC.

This clonotype occurred many times. The J gene is TRBJ2-5, the V gene TRBV29-1; possible D gene TRBD2, 6 bases. Germline CDR1 is SQVTM and CDR2 is ANQGSEA. Trimming stripped 7 bases from V and 4 bases from J, with 16 bases between. CDR3 size: 13 residues. The CDR3 region has the DNA TGCAGCGGGAAAAGACTCGGGGGAGAGACCCAGTACTTC. Encoded protein: CSGKRLGGETQYF.

This clonotype was seen repeatedly, ten times or more. This chain uses TRBV20-1 with TRBJ1-4, with a tentative D call TRBD1 (6 bases). Germline V gives CDR1 DFQATT, CDR2 SNEGSKA (reference sequence). V lost 6 bases and J 7 bases, leaving 15 bases between the germline ends. The CDR3 consists of 13 residues. The CDR3 region has the DNA TGCAGTGCGCGGGACAACTGGGGTGAAAAACTGTTTTTT. It specifies CSARDNWGEKLFF.

This clonotype was detected ten times or more. V is TRBV7-2 and J is TRBJ2-7, with D unresolved. CDR3 size: 16 residues. Trimming left V 1 base short and J 1 base short, with 14 bases between. The germline gives CDR1 SGHTA, CDR2 FQGNSA. The CDR3 spells CASSLGSSDPSYEQYF. The CDR3 DNA is TGTGCCAGCAGCTTAGGGTCGTCAGATCCTTCCTACGAGCAGTACTTC.

Many counts were recorded for this clonotype. The chain couples TRBV6-6 to TRBJ1-5; no reliable D call. This CDR3 region has 15 residues. The ends were cut back, 0 bases at V and 3 bases at J, with 9 bases in the middle. Germline values: CDR1 MNHNY, CDR2 SVGAGI (reference sequence). CDR3 sequence: CASSYSQLINQPQHF. In nucleotides, the CDR3 is TGTGCCAGCAGTTACTCCCAACTGATCAATCAGCCCCAGCATTTT.

V and J are TRBV7-9 and TRBJ1-1; the D gene is possibly TRBD1 (5 bases). Trimming removed 1 base from V and 4 bases from J, with 13 bases in between. Germline V gene data show CDR1 as SEHNR and CDR2 as FQNEAQ (reference sequence). The length of the CDR3 is 15 residues. The CDR3 sequence is CASSLGTRDTTEAFF. The CDR3 region has the DNA TGTGCCAGCAGCTTAGGAACCAGGGATACCACTGAAGCTTTCTTT.

This clonotype has ten or more counts. J is TRBJ2-3 and V is TRBV28; the D gene is possibly TRBD2 (6 bases). CDR1 is MDHEN and CDR2 is SYDVKM in the germline V gene. CDR3 length: 14 residues. V lost 3 bases, J lost 5 bases, and 12 bases lay in between. CDR3 sequence reads: CASSLLTSRDTQYF. CDR3 sequence (DNA): TGTGCCAGCAGTTTGCTGACTAGTCGAGATACGCAGTATTTT.

This clonotype was detected ten times or more. This chain connects TRBV5-1 to TRBJ2-2; D is possibly TRBD1 (6 bases). The germline V gene encodes CDR1 SGHRS and CDR2 YFSETQ. The CDR3 length is 15 residues. V dropped 5 bases and J dropped 1 base, with 12 bases sitting between them. CDR3 region: CASSSPGQNTGELFF. CDR3 in DNA: TGCGCCAGCAGTTCTCCGGGACAGAACACCGGGGAGCTGTTTTTT.

This clonotype appeared a few times. Relative to the germline gene, one junction end is altered; a read error may explain this. The chain has TRBV7-9 and TRBJ2-1; D is perhaps TRBD1 (6 bases). Germline assignment: CDR1 SEHNR and CDR2 FQNEAQ (reference sequence). There are 11 residues in the CDR3. The CDR3 here is CATRGNNEQFF. CDR3 coding DNA: TGTGCCACAAGGGGGAACAACGAGCAGTTCTTC.

V gene TRBV20-1 combines with J gene TRBJ1-1; D unclear. The CDR3 spans 16 residues. V shed 3 bases and J shed 3 bases, with 20 bases lying between them. Per germline, CDR1 DFQATT and CDR2 SNEGSKA (reference sequence). This chain's CDR3 is CSASPAGVTKYTEAFF. The CDR3 DNA sequence: TGCAGTGCTAGTCCGGCCGGGGTCACGAAGTACACTGAAGCTTTCTTT.

This chain links TRBV9 with TRBJ2-1, with a possible D match to TRBD2 (5 bases). Between the trimmed V and J ends, which lost 0 bases and 5 bases, there was a span of 15 bases. Germline V gives CDR1 SGDLS, CDR2 YYNGEE. The CDR3 loop spans 16 amino acids. The CDR3 loop reads CASSVGGQGGHNEQFF. CDR3 bases: TGTGCCAGCAGCGTAGGCGGGCAAGGCGGCCACAATGAGCAGTTCTTC. The whole variable domain, filled in from reference TRBV9 and TRBJ2-1, reads DSGVTQTPKHLITATGQRVTLRCSPRSGDLSVYWYQQSLDQGLQFLIQYYNGEERAKGNILERFSAQQFPDLHSELNLSSLELGDSALYFCASSVGGQGGHNEQFFGPGTRLTVL.

CDR3 DNA: TGTGCCAGCAGCCCCGGGACTACTAGCTCCTACGAGCAGTACTTC. It yields the protein CASSPGTTSSYEQYF. The chain carries TRBV6-2 or TRBV6-3 and TRBJ2-7; TRBD2 aligns across 7 bases. The germline V gene has CDR1 MNHEY and CDR2 SVGEGT. J was trimmed by 0 bases and V by 6 bases; bases with no gene match: 8. The CDR3 contains 15 residues.

This clonotype was seen more than once but under ten times. The chain couples TRBV20-1 to TRBJ2-3; 13 nucleotides align to TRBD2. V gave up 5 bases and J gave up 1 base; unmatched junction bases: 3. The germline CDR1 and CDR2 sequences are DFQATT and SNEGSKA (reference sequence). The length of the CDR3 is 15 residues. CDR3 bases: TGCAGTGCTTCTGGACTAGCGGGAGGCACAGATACGCAGTATTTT. It specifies CSASGLAGGTDTQYF.

The table lists this clonotype with a few counts. The J gene is TRBJ1-5, the V gene TRBV29-1; TRBD1 matches 11 bases. V shed 6 bases, J shed 6 bases, and the junction held 4 bases outside the gene matches. Germline V gene lookup returns CDR1 SQVTM and CDR2 ANQGSEA. The CDR3 consists of 13 residues. CDR3 residues: CSVWTGGLQPQHF. The CDR3 region has the DNA TGCAGCGTATGGACAGGGGGCCTTCAGCCCCAGCATTTT.

This clonotype turned up a few times. CDR3 DNA: TGTGCCAGCAGTGGACAGGGGGGTGAAGAAAAACTGTTTTTT. Its protein is CASSGQGGEEKLFF. V and J are TRBV28 and TRBJ1-4, with 10 bases fitting TRBD1. The V and J ends lost 5 bases and 8 bases, in that order; junction bases with no gene match: 5. CDR1 and CDR2 from the germline V gene are MDHEN and SYDVKM. This CDR3 spans 14 amino acids.

This clonotype was observed a few times. The chain couples TRBV6-2 or TRBV6-3 to TRBJ1-5; D is undetermined. The V and J ends lost 5 bases and 4 bases respectively, with 9 bases between them. Germline lookup yields CDR1 MNHEY and CDR2 SVGEGT. The CDR3 spans 13 residues. CDR3 region: CASSETGNQPQHF. The CDR3 nucleotides read TGTGCCAGCAGTGAGACGGGGAATCAGCCCCAGCATTTT.

This clonotype was counted ten times or more. This chain connects TRBV7-8 to TRBJ2-2; no reliable D call. V shed 9 bases and J shed 3 bases, with 17 bases lying between them. This CDR3 is built from 15 residues. From germline, CDR1 is SGHVS and CDR2 FQNEAQ. The CDR3 nucleotides are TGTGCCAGTACGGTTGTGGTCGCACACACCGGGGAGCTGTTTTTT. Amino acid sequence: CASTVVVAHTGELFF.

In the case of this clonotype: A much larger clonotype is one base distant, so this may be a read error. The V gene is TRBV2, the J gene TRBJ1-5, with a tentative D call TRBD1 (6 bases). Germline V lookup: CDR1 SNHLY, CDR2 FYNNEI. This CDR3 has 14 residues. Between the trimmed V and J ends, which lost 9 bases and 2 bases, there was a span of 14 bases. CDR3 nucleotides: TGTGCCAGAGCCCAACAGGGAGGCAATCAGCCCCAGCATTTT. This gives the protein CARAQQGGNQPQHF.